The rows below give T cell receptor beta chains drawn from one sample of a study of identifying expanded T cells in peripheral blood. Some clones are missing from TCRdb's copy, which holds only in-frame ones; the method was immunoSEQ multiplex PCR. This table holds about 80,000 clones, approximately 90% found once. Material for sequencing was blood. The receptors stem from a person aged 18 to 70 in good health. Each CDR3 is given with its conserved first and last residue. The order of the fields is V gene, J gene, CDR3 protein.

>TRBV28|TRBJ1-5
CASSFLTGGNQPQHF
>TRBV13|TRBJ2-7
CASSLGGLRGAHEQYF
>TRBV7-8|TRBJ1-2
CASSLKHHGGEGGYTF
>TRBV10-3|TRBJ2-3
CAISDVLEVTDTQYF
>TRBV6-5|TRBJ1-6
CASRLQGQESPLHF
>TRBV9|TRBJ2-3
CASSDTDTQYF
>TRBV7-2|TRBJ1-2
CASSFWTGRGPNYGYTF
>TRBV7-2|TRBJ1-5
CASSPGALQHF
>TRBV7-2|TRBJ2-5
CASSSDRGPTQETQYF
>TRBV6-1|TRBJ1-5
CASRWTGGNQPQHF
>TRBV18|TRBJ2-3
CASSPLVTDTQYF
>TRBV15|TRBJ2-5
CATSRDKSAQETQYF
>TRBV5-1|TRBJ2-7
CASSSGQGSYISYEQYF
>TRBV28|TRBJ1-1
CASSLQVGIGEAFF
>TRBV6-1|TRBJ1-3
CASRDRGSSGNTIYF
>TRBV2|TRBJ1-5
CASSEVAHGGNFNQPQHF
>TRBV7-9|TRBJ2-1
CASSLPRDSSYNEQFF
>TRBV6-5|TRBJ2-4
CASSYSVGAKNIQYF
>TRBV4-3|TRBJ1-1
CASSQDGMNTEAFF
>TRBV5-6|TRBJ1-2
CASTGTALVDGYTF